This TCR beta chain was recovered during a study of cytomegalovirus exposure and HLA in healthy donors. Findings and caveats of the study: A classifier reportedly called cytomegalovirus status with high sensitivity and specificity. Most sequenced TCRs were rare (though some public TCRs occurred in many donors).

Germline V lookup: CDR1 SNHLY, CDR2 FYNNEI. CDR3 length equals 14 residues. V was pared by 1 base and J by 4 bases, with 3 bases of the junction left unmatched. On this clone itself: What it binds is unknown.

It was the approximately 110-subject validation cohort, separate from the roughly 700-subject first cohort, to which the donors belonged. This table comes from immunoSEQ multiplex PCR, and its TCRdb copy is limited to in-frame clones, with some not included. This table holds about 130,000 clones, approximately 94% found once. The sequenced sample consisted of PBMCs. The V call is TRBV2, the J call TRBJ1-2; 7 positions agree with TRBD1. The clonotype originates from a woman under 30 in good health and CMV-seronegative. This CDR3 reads CASSEVDRFYGYTF. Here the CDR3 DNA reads TGTGCCAGCAGTGAAGTGGACAGGTTCTATGGCTACACCTTC.